What follows is one T cell receptor beta chain and its context. Its antigen is not identified. The data derive from a study of beta chain features in type 1 diabetes. CDR1 is SNHLY, CDR2 FYNNEI, per germline. Trimming cost V 6 bases and J 2 bases; bases outside gene matches: 1. The CDR3 loop spans 15 amino acids. As every portion of the isolated RNA was reverse transcribed, the sequencing read expressed TCRB transcripts. Assay used: immunoSEQ multiplex PCR; TCRdb lists only in-frame clones, some missing. There are some 150,000 clones in the sample; less than 15% occur only once, and 1% to 1.5% lies in the top ten. General study findings and limits: The similarity of naive, central memory and Treg TCRB repertoires appeared greater among patients than among healthy donors. Any role of HLA type in TCRB rearrangement remained unresolved here. TCRB CDR3s were moderately but significantly shorter in Type 1 diabetes patients in all four CD4+ subsets. More deletions and fewer insertions at VDJ junctions were seen in type 1 diabetes patients.

This chain links TRBV2 with TRBJ2-5; 15 positions match TRBD2. The source is a man aged 18 to 29 with type 1 diabetes. Source material: central memory CD4+ T cells from blood. The CDR3 nucleotides read TGTGCCAGCAGGGGACTAGCGGGGGGTCAAGAGACCCAGTACTTC. Its translation is CASRGLAGGQETQYF.